The present T cell receptor (beta chain) was sequenced within a study of T cells expressing NK-cell markers. Reanalyzing the 5' RACE reads, TCRdb keeps one entry per CDR3 protein, without DNA. This sample's clone table lists more than 250,000 distinct CDR3 sequences. The CDR3 spans 14 residues. Germline-derived CDR1 and CDR2 are SGHDT and YYEEEE. The specimen sequenced was blood T cells: a sorted CD56 or NKG2C T cell subset, CD4+ or CD8+ T cells, or bulk PBMC T cells (not recorded which). The clonotype originates from a man aged 18-30 years in good health. V and J are TRBV5-6 and TRBJ2-3. CDR3 protein: CASSPVGYTDTQYF.